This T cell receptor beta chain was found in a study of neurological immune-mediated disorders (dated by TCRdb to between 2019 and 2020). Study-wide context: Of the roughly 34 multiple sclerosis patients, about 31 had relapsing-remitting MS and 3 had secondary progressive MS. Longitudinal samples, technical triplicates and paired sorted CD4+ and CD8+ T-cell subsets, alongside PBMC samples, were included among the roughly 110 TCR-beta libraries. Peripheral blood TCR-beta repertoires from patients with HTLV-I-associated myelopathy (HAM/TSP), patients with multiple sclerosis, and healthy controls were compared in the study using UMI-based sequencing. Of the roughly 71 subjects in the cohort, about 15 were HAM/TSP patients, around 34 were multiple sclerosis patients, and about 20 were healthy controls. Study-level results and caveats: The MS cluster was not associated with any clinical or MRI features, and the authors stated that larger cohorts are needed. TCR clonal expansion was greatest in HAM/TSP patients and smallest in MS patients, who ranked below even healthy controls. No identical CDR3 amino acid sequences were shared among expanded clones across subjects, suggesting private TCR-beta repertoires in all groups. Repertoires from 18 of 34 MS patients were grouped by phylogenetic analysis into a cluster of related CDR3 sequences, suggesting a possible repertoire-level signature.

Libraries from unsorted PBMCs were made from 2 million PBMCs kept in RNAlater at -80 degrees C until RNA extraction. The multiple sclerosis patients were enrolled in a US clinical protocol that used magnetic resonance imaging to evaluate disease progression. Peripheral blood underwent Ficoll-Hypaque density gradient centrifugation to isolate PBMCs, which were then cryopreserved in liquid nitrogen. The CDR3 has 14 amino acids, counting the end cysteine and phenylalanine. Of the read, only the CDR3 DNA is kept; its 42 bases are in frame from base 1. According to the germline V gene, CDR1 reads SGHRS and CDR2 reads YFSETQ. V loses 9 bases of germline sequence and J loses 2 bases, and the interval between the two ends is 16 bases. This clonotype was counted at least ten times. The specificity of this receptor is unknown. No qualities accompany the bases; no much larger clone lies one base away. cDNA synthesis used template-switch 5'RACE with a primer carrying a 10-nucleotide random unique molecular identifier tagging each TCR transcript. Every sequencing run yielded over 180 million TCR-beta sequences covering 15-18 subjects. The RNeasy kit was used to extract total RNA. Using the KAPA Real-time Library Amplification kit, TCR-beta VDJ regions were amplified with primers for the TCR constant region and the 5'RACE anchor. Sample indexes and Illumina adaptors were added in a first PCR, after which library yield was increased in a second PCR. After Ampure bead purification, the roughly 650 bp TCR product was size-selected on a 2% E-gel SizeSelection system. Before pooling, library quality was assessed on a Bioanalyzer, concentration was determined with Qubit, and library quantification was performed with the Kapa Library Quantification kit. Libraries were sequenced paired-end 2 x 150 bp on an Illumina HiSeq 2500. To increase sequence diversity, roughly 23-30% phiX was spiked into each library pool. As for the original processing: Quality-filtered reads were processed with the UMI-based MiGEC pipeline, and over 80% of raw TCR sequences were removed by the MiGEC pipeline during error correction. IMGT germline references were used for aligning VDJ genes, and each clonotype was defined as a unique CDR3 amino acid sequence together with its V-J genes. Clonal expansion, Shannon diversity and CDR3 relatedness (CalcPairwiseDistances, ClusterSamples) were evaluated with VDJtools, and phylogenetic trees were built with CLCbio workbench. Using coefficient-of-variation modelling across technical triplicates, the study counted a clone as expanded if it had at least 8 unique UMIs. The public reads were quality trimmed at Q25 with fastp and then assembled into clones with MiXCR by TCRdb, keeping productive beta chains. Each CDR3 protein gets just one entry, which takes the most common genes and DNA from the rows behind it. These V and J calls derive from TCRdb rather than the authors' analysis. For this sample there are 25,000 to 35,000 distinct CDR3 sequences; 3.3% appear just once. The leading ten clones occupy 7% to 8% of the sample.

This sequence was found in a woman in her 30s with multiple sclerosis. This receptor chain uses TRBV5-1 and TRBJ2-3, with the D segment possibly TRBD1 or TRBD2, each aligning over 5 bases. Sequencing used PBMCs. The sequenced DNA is TGCGCCACCCGGGAACGGACAAACACAGATACGCAGTATTTT. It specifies CATRERTNTDTQYF. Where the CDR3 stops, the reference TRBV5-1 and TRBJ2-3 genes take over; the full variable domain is KAGVTQTPRYLIKTRGQQVTLSCSPISGHRSVSWYQQTPGQGLQFLFEYFSETQRNKGNFPGRFSGRQFSNSRSEMNVSTLELGDSALYLCATRERTNTDTQYFGPGTRLTVL.